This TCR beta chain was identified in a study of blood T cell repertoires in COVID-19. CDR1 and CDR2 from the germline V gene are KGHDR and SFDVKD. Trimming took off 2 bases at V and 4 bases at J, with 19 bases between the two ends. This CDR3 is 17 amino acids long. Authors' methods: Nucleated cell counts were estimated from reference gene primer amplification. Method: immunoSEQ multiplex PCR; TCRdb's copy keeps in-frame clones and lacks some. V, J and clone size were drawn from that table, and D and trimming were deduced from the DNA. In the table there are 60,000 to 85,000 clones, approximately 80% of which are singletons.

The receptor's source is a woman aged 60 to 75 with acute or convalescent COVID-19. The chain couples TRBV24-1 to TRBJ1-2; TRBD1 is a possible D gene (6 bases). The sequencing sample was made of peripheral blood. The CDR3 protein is CATSDSRSGGVGYGYTF. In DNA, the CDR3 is TGTGCCACCAGTGATTCACGGAGTGGGGGCGTCGGCTATGGCTACACCTTC.